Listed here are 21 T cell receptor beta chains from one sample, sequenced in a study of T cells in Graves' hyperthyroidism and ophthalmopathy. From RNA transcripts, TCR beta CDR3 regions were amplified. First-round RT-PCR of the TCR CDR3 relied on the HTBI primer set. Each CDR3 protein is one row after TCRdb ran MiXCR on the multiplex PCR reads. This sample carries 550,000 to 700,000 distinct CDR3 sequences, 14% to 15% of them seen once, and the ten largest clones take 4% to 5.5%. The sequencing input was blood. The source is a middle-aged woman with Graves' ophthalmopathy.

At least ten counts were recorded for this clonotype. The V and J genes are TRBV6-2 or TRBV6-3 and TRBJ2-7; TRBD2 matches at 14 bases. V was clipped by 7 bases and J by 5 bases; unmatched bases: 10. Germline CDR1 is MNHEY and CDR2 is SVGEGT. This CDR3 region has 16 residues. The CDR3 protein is CASTGLAGGVADEQYF. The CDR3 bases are TGTGCCAGCACCGGACTAGCGGGAGGAGTCGCCGACGAGCAGTACTTC.

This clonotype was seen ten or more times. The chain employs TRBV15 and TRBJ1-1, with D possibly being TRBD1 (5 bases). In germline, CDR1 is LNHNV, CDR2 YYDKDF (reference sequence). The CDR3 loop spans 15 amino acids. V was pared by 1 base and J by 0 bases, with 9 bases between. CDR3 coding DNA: TGTGCCACCAGCAGAGGTAGGGGCTTGAACACTGAAGCTTTCTTT. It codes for CATSRGRGLNTEAFF.

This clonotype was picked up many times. CDR3 coding DNA: TGTGCCATCAGACAAGGACAGGGGGCCGAAGAGACCCAGTACTTC. Translated: CAIRQGQGAEETQYF. The chain employs TRBV10-3 and TRBJ2-5, with 11 bases fitting TRBD1. The CDR3 consists of 15 residues. The germline CDR1 and CDR2 sequences are ENHRY and SYGVKD. V was pared by 6 bases and J by 3 bases, with 6 bases of the junction left unmatched.

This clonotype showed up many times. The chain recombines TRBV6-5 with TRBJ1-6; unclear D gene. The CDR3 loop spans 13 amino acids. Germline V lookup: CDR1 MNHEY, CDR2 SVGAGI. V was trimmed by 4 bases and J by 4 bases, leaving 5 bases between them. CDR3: CASSSRYNSPLHF. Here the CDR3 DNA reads TGTGCCAGCAGTTCCCGTTATAATTCACCCCTCCACTTT.

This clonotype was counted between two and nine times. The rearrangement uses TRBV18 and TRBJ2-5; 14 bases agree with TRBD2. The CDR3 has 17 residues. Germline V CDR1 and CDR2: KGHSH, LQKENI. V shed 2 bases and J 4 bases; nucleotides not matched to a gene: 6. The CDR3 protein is CASSPVGTSGRGETQYF. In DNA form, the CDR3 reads TGTGCCAGCTCACCAGTAGGGACTAGCGGGAGAGGAGAGACCCAGTACTTC.

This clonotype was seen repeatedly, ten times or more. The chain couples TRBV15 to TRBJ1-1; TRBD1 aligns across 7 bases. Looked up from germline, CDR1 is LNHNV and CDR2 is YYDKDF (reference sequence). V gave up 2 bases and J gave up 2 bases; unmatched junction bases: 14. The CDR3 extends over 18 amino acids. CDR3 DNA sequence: TGTGCCACCAGCAGAAGACAGGGACGAAGGAGGAGAAACACTGAAGCTTTCTTT. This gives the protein CATSRRQGRRRRNTEAFF.

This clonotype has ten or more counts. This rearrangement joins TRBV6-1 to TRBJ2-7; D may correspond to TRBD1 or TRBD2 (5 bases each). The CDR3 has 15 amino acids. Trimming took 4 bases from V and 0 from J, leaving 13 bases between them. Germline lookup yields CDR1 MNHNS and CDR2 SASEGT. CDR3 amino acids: CASSVPGTASYEQYF. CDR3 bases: TGTGCCAGCAGTGTCCCTGGGACGGCCTCCTACGAGCAGTACTTC.

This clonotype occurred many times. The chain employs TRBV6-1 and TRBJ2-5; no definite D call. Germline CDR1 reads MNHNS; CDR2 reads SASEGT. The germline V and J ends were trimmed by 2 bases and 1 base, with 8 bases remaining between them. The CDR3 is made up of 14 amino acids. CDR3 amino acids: CASSERSGQETQYF. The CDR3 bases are TGTGCCAGCAGTGAAAGGAGTGGCCAAGAGACCCAGTACTTC.

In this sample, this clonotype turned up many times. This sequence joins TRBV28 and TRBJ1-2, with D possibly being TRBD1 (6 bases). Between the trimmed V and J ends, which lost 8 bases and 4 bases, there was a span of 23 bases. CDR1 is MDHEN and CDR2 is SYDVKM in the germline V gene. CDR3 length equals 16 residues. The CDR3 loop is CASADTTGRGVYGYTF. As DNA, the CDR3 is TGTGCCAGCGCTGATACCACAGGGAGAGGGGTCTATGGCTACACCTTC.

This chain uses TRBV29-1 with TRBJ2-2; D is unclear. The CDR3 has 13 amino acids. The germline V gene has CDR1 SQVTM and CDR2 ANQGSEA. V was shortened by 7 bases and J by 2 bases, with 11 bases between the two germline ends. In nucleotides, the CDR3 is TGCAGCGGGTCGGGCGGTAACACCGGGGAGCTGTTTTTT. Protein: CSGSGGNTGELFF.

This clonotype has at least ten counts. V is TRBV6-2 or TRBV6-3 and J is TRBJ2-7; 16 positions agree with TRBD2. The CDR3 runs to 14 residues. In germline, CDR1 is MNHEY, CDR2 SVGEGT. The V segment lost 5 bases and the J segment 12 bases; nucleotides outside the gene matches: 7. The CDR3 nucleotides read TGTGCCAGCAGTCAGGGACTAGCGGGAGGGCCAGCGTACTTC. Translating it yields CASSQGLAGGPAYF.

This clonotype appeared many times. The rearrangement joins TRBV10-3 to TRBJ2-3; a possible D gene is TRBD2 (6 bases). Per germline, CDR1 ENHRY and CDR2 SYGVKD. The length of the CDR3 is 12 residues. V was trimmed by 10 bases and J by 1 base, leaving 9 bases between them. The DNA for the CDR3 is TGTGCCAGTACTAGCCGCACAGATACGCAGTATTTT. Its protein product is CASTSRTDTQYF.

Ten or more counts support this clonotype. The CDR3 loop reads CASSPRQRNTEAFF. For the CDR3, the DNA is TGTGCCAGCAGCCCCAGACAGCGGAACACTGAAGCTTTCTTT. This chain joins TRBV9 and TRBJ1-1, with D perhaps TRBD1 (5 bases). V was shortened by 4 bases and J by 1 base, with 11 bases between the two germline ends. Germline CDR1 reads SGDLS; CDR2 reads YYNGEE. The CDR3 has 14 amino acids.

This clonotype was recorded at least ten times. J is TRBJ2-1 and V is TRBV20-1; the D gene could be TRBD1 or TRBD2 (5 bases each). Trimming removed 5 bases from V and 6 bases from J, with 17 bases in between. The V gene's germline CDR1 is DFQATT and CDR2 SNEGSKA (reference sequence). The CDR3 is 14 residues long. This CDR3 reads CSAHLFEGPNEQFF. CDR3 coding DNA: TGCAGTGCTCACCTTTTCGAGGGGCCCAATGAGCAGTTCTTC.

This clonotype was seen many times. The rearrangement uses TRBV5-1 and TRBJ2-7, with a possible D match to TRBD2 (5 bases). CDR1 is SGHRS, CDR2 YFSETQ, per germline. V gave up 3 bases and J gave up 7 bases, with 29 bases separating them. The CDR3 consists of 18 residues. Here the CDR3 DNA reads TGCGCCAGCAGCTCCACTCCCCCCGTCGAGCGGTTGTTTCGAGAGCAGTACTTC. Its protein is CASSSTPPVERLFREQYF.

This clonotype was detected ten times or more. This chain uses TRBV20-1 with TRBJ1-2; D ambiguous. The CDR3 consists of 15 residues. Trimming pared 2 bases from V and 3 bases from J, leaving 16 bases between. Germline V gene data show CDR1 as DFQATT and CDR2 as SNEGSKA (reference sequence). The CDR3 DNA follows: TGCAGTGCTAGACCGCCGATGGGGATCGACTATGGCTACACCTTC. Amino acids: CSARPPMGIDYGYTF.

The CDR3 bases are TGTGCCAGCAGTGAAAAAACAAACACTGAAGCTTTCTTT. Its protein product is CASSEKTNTEAFF. The rearrangement uses TRBV6-1 and TRBJ1-1; D remains unclear. V was trimmed by 2 bases and J by 2 bases, leaving 6 bases between them. The CDR3 loop spans 13 amino acids. The germline gives CDR1 MNHNS, CDR2 SASEGT.

The CDR3 sequence: CASSLSSIGSYEQYF. For the CDR3, the DNA is TGTGCCAGCAGTTTATCATCTATAGGTTCCTACGAGCAGTACTTC. V usage is TRBV27 and J usage is TRBJ2-7; D is uncertain. V was trimmed by 0 bases and J by 1 base, leaving 10 bases between them. Germline values: CDR1 MNHEY, CDR2 SMNVEV (reference sequence). This CDR3 has 15 residues.

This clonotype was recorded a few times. CDR3 nucleotide sequence: TGTGCCAGCAGCGACGACAGGGATAATCAGCCCCAGCATTTT. Its translation: CASSDDRDNQPQHF. The chain recombines TRBV7-9 with TRBJ1-5; 7 bases fit TRBD1. Per germline, CDR1 SEHNR and CDR2 FQNEAQ (reference sequence). This CDR3 region has 14 residues. With V trimmed by 5 bases and J by 4 bases, 5 bases remained unmatched.

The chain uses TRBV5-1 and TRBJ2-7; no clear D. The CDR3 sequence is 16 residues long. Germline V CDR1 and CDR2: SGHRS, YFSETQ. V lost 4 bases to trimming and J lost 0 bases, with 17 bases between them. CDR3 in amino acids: CASSVTGNKNSYEQYF. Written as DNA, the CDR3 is TGCGCCAGCAGCGTAACGGGTAATAAGAACTCCTACGAGCAGTACTTC.

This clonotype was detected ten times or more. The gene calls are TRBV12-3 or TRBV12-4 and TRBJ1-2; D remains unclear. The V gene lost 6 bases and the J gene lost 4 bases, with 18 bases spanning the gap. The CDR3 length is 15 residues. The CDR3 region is CASSPVRGFAYGYTF. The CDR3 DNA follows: TGTGCCAGCAGCCCAGTTCGGGGATTCGCCTATGGCTACACCTTC.